This TCR beta chain comes out of a study of blood T cell repertoires in COVID-19 (TCRdb year 2020). About the investigation overall: Collaborator samples came from the United States, Italy and Spain and covered acute and convalescent phases of COVID-19. The sample metadata nearly always contained a de-identified subject ID, COVID-19 status, age in years and sex. The material from the prospective study consisted of cDNA or gDNA derived from T cells, B-cell-depleted T cells, or PBMCs. The repertoires were released in a freely available public database intended as a resource for research on the immune response to SARS-CoV-2. The samples were drawn from the first 160 participants of the ongoing ImmuneRACE study and from 950 to 1,500 subjects provided by 6 global collaborators. Subjects who had been exposed to COVID-19, were actively infected with it, or had recovered from it provided the deeply sampled blood TCRbeta repertoires that made up the dataset. Where available, HLA class I and class II types were taken from metadata supplied by the sample provider and were not determined by assay-based typing.

Remarks on this clone: Its antigen has not been determined. It has no much larger one-base neighbor in the sample; base qualities were not kept.

Whole blood was collected in K2EDTA tubes by collaborating institutions according to the institutions' own protocols. For TCRbeta analysis, collaborator samples were shipped as frozen whole blood, as isolated PBMCs, or as DNA extracted from either sample type. The research as a whole found: Clinical and demographic metadata were provided uncurated, with the amount varying by source and participant.

TCRbeta CDR3 regions were amplified from genomic DNA by means of the immunoSEQ Assay, a bias-controlled multiplex PCR. The paper's processing steps were these. The number of nucleated cells in each sample was estimated by amplification of reference gene primers within the assay. To quantify the absolute abundance of each unique TCRbeta CDR3 rearrangement, sequence reads were collapsed and filtered. For each sample, productive Simpson clonality was calculated as the square root of Simpson's diversity index across productive rearrangements. The immuneACCESS repertoire file appears here via TCRdb, limited to in-frame rearrangements. These files lack a portion of the clones; in checked studies, under half of the deficit traces to unresolved V genes, and the cause of the others is not known. V, J and clone size reflect that table, while D and trimming were determined from the DNA. The sample table lists under 150,000 clones, more than 70% of them with a count of one. In total, the top ten clones hold 5% of the sample.

Material for sequencing was peripheral blood. This clonotype originated in a woman aged 45-59 years with acute or convalescent COVID-19.

The bases are TGTGCCAGCAGTTTAGGGGGGTACTATGGCTACACCTTC. It specifies CASSLGGYYGYTF. The chain is encoded by TRBV27 joined to TRBJ1-2; 5 matching bases give a weak D call of TRBD1. The CDR3 runs 13 amino acids, cysteine and phenylalanine included. The DNA shown is the 39-base CDR3, in frame from base 1. CDR1 and CDR2, per the germline V gene (reference sequence), are MNHEY and SMNVEV. V drops 2 bases and J drops 3 bases, leaving 7 bases in between.